These 22 T cell receptor beta chains originate from one sample sequenced in a study of blood T cell repertoires in COVID-19 (dated by TCRdb to 2019 to 2021). To prepare the library, the immunoSEQ multiplex PCR assay was applied. TCRdb provides this immuneACCESS table in a form limited to in-frame rearrangements. Some clones are lacking; in checked studies, under half of them reflect an unresolved V gene, and why the rest are absent is not known. This sample comprises roughly 330,000 clones, more than 75% of them detected only once. The ten largest clones capture roughly 4.1% of the sample. The sample comprised peripheral blood. These receptors were collected from a woman in her forties or fifties with active or convalescent COVID-19.

This clone was picked up one time. V gene TRBV3-1 (or the pseudogene TRBV3-2) combines with J gene TRBJ1-1; D uncertain. This CDR3 is built from 13 residues. CDR1 is LGHDT and CDR2 is YNNKEL in the germline V gene (reference sequence). The V and J ends lost 1 base and 11 bases respectively, with 14 bases between them. This CDR3 is CASSQASGGRAFF. DNA of the CDR3: TGTGCCAGCAGCCAAGCCTCCGGCGGGCGCGCTTTCTTT.

This clone was recorded once. The chain has TRBV5-1 and TRBJ2-1; 8 bases agree with TRBD1. V gave up 5 bases and J gave up 4 bases; unmatched junction bases: 11. The CDR3 has 16 residues. CDR1 and CDR2 (germline): SGHRS, YFSETQ. The DNA for the CDR3 is TGCGCCAGCAGAAGGGGCGGGACAGGCCTTTACAATGAGCAGTTCTTC. This encodes CASRRGGTGLYNEQFF. Drawing the rest from reference TRBV5-1 and TRBJ2-1, the complete variable domain is KAGVTQTPRYLIKTRGQQVTLSCSPISGHRSVSWYQQTPGQGLQFLFEYFSETQRNKGNFPGRFSGRQFSNSRSEMNVSTLELGDSALYLCASRRGGTGLYNEQFFGPGTRLTVL.

This rearrangement joins TRBV11-1 to TRBJ2-7; no reliable D call. The CDR3 has 11 residues. The ends were cut back, 6 bases at V and 3 bases at J, with 6 bases in the middle. Germline assignment: CDR1 SGHAT and CDR2 FQDESV (reference sequence). This CDR3 is CASSQNYEQYF. CDR3 nucleotides: TGTGCCAGCAGTCAAAACTACGAGCAGTACTTC.

The chain combines TRBV27 with TRBJ2-4, with D possibly matching TRBD1 (7 bases). The CDR3 is 21 residues long. V was trimmed by 6 bases and J by 0 bases, leaving 30 bases between them. Per the germline V gene, CDR1 is MNHEY and CDR2 is SMNVEV (reference sequence). The CDR3 region is CASSRRRGTENPQGAKNIQYF. The CDR3 nucleotides are TGTGCCAGCAGCCGCCGCCGGGGGACAGAGAATCCCCAAGGAGCCAAAAACATTCAGTACTTC.

This clone was recorded once. The V gene is TRBV5-4, the J gene TRBJ2-3; TRBD2 matches 13 bases. CDR3 length: 17 residues. The V gene's germline CDR1 is SGHNT and CDR2 YYREEE (reference sequence). J lost 5 bases, V lost 1 base, and 7 bases had no gene match. Here the CDR3 reads CASSLKLAGGRVDTQYF. CDR3 nucleotides: TGTGCCAGCAGCTTGAAACTAGCGGGGGGGCGAGTAGATACGCAGTATTTT.

The chain couples TRBV5-8 to TRBJ1-1; TRBD1 matches 7 bases. Losses at the gene ends were 0 bases for V and 5 bases for J; bases not matched to a gene: 7. The CDR3 contains 15 residues. The germline CDR1 and CDR2 sequences are SGHTS and YDEGEE. As DNA, the CDR3 is TGTGCCAGCAGCTTGGCTTCGGACAGGAGAACTGAAGCTTTCTTT. Its protein product is CASSLASDRRTEAFF. Drawing the rest from reference TRBV5-8 and TRBJ1-1, the complete variable domain is EAGVTQSPTHLIKTRGQQATLRCSPISGHTSVYWYQQALGLGLQFLLWYDEGEERNRGNFPPRFSGRQFPNYSSELNVNALELEDSALYLCASSLASDRRTEAFFGQGTRLTVV.

This clone showed up just once. V and J are TRBV7-2 and TRBJ2-7; perhaps TRBD1 as D (6 bases). Looked up from germline, CDR1 is SGHTA and CDR2 is FQGNSA. Trimming shortened V by 1 base and J by 2 bases, and 18 bases separated the two germline ends. This CDR3 has 17 residues. The CDR3 DNA follows: TGTGCCAGCAGCTTAGTCACTGGGGGCGCGGAGGCCTACGAGCAGTACTTC. Translated: CASSLVTGGAEAYEQYF.

The chain uses TRBV2 and TRBJ2-7; 7 bases map to TRBD1. The ends lost 10 bases at V and 3 bases at J; junction bases unmatched: 9. The CDR3 covers 13 residues. Germline V lookup: CDR1 SNHLY, CDR2 FYNNEI. For the CDR3, the DNA is TGTGCCACAGGACAGGATGTGAGCTACGAGCAGTACTTC. Its translation: CATGQDVSYEQYF.

The chain joins TRBV28 to TRBJ1-1, with D hard to call. Germline V gene data show CDR1 as MDHEN and CDR2 as SYDVKM. V was clipped by 4 bases and J by 4 bases, with 16 bases between them. CDR3 length: 15 residues. The CDR3: CASSSPSGKVTEAFF. The DNA of the CDR3 is TGTGCCAGCAGTTCCCCCTCCGGGAAGGTCACTGAAGCTTTCTTT.

The DNA for the CDR3 is TGTGCCAGCAGCGCCGGGACTTACAATGAGCAGTTCTTC. It translates to CASSAGTYNEQFF. J is TRBJ2-1 and V is TRBV9, with TRBD2 as a possible D gene (6 bases). CDR1 is SGDLS, CDR2 YYNGEE, per germline. Trimming pared 3 bases from V and 4 bases from J, leaving 8 bases between. The CDR3 has 13 residues.

V is TRBV10-3 and J is TRBJ1-6, with 8 bases lining up with TRBD1. V lost 7 bases and J lost 7; bases outside the gene matches: 9. This CDR3 is 15 amino acids long. Germline values: CDR1 ENHRY, CDR2 SYGVKD. This CDR3 is CAITNGQGGNSPLHF. DNA for the CDR3: TGTGCCATCACCAATGGACAGGGTGGGAATTCACCCCTCCACTTT.

V and J are TRBV5-1 and TRBJ1-1; D is uncertain. Looked up from germline, CDR1 is SGHRS and CDR2 is YFSETQ. Trimming cost V 4 bases and J 0 bases, with 16 bases left between them. The CDR3 is made up of 16 amino acids. For the CDR3, the DNA is TGCGCCAGCAGCCCAAGTCCTGCATACATGAACACTGAAGCTTTCTTT. Protein sequence: CASSPSPAYMNTEAFF.

The V gene is TRBV4-1, the J gene TRBJ1-1; D not resolved. This CDR3 region has 16 residues. The germline gives CDR1 MGHRA, CDR2 YSYEKL. V was clipped by 5 bases and J by 1 base, with 17 bases between them. Here the CDR3 DNA reads TGCGCCAGCAGCATACCCCCCGGGATCCCGAACACTGAAGCTTTCTTT. It yields the protein CASSIPPGIPNTEAFF.

This clone has just a few counts. The chain carries TRBV5-5 and TRBJ2-7, with 7 nucleotides matching TRBD1. The germline V gene encodes CDR1 SGHKS and CDR2 YYEKEE (reference sequence). V shed 5 bases and J 4 bases; nucleotides not matched to a gene: 9. The CDR3 has 14 residues. CDR3 amino acids: CASSSGQNQYEQYF. The CDR3 DNA follows: TGTGCCAGCAGTTCGGGACAGAATCAATACGAGCAGTACTTC.

V usage is TRBV4-3 and J usage is TRBJ2-7; D not certain. Germline loops: CDR1 LGHNA, CDR2 YSLEER. CDR3 length: 15 amino acids. V gave up 0 bases and J gave up 3 bases, with 12 bases separating them. CDR3 coding DNA: TGCGCCAGCAGCCAAGAGCCGGTCCCTTACTACGAGCAGTACTTC. It is translated as CASSQEPVPYYEQYF.

The rearrangement uses TRBV19 and TRBJ2-1; 9 bases are shared with TRBD2. The V gene end was trimmed by 11 bases and the J gene end by 0 bases; junction bases not matched to a gene: 20. Germline CDR1 and CDR2: LNHDA and SQIVND (reference sequence). This CDR3 is 19 amino acids long. The CDR3 DNA is TGTGCCGCTGGAAGTAGCGGGAGAAATTGGGTCACCTCCTACAATGAGCAGTTCTTC. Amino acid sequence: CAAGSSGRNWVTSYNEQFF.

About this clone itself: The sample contains more than one DNA sequence encoding this CDR3. In DNA form, the CDR3 reads TGTGCCAGCAGCGTCGCGGCGGGAGGATACAATGAGCAGTTCTTC. Translated: CASSVAAGGYNEQFF. The genes are TRBV9 and TRBJ2-1, with 8 bases matching TRBD2. V was pared by 2 bases and J by 4 bases, with 5 bases of the junction left unmatched. The germline V gene encodes CDR1 SGDLS and CDR2 YYNGEE. The CDR3 runs to 15 residues.

V and J are TRBV7-9 and TRBJ2-7; 8 bases are a match to TRBD2. The CDR3 runs 15 residues. CDR1 is SEHNR and CDR2 is FQNEAQ in the germline V gene (reference sequence). The junction had 7 bases not matched to a gene; V was cut back by 4 bases and J by 2 bases. The CDR3 protein is CASSSFPGGTYEQYF. The CDR3 nucleotides are TGTGCCAGCAGCTCGTTCCCGGGGGGGACCTACGAGCAGTACTTC.

V and J are TRBV11-2 and TRBJ1-1; D possibly corresponds to TRBD1 (5 bases). CDR3 length: 15 residues. V dropped 2 bases and J dropped 4 bases, with 14 bases sitting between them. Germline CDR1 is SGHAT and CDR2 is FQNNGV. The CDR3 loop reads CASSLTGSFSTEAFF. In nucleotides, the CDR3 is TGTGCCAGCAGCTTAACAGGCTCCTTTAGCACTGAAGCTTTCTTT.

The chain has TRBV28 and TRBJ2-3; 10 bases align to TRBD1. The germline CDR1 and CDR2 sequences are MDHEN and SYDVKM. The CDR3 covers 15 residues. Germline trimming cut 6 bases from V and 3 bases from J; bases unmatched to any gene: 6. The CDR3 nucleotides read TGTGCCAGCAGGGAACCGGGACAGGGGACAGATACGCAGTATTTT. Translated: CASREPGQGTDTQYF.

The rearrangement uses TRBV19 and TRBJ1-4; 9 bases line up with TRBD1. The germline CDR1 and CDR2 sequences are LNHDA and SQIVND (reference sequence). The length of the CDR3 is 14 residues. With V trimmed by 9 bases and J by 8 bases, 10 bases remained unmatched. The CDR3 reads CASNTGGAREKLFF. CDR3 DNA sequence: TGTGCCAGCAATACAGGGGGCGCCCGGGAAAAACTGTTTTTT.

The chain links TRBV5-1 to TRBJ2-3; D may be TRBD1 (6 bases). The V gene lost 0 bases and the J gene lost 1 base, with 9 bases spanning the gap. Germline CDR1 reads SGHRS; CDR2 reads YFSETQ. The CDR3 consists of 15 residues. The CDR3 DNA is TGCGCCAGCAGCTTGGACGGACAGCGCACAGATACGCAGTATTTT. It is translated as CASSLDGQRTDTQYF.